This is a list of T cell receptor beta chains from one sample in a study of T cells in Graves' hyperthyroidism and ophthalmopathy. Each CDR3 protein is one row after TCRdb ran MiXCR on the multiplex PCR reads. The data contain hundreds of thousands of distinct CDR3 sequences, 12% to 15% of them seen just once; the ten biggest clones take up 10%. Sequences were obtained from blood. The receptors come from a woman aged 18 to 35 with Graves' hyperthyroidism. Each CDR3 is given with its conserved first and last residue. Fields, in order: V gene, clone size, D gene, J gene, CDR3 protein, CDR3 DNA. A D gene is named only where the DNA matches it firmly. Expanded clones get a size class; other rows say once, few or many, or leave the size out.

>TRBV20-1|many|-|TRBJ2-7
CSGLGGRTYEQYF
TGCAGTGGGCTTGGGGGGAGGACCTACGAGCAGTACTTC
>TRBV27|few|-|TRBJ1-2
CASSSSSGGYGYTF
TGTGCCAGCAGTTCATCCAGTGGGGGCTATGGCTACACCTTC
>TRBV6-1|few|TRBD2|TRBJ2-7
CASSPVGGAYEQYF
TGTGCCAGCAGCCCCGTCGGGGGGGCCTACGAGCAGTACTTC
>TRBV29-1|many|-|TRBJ2-7
CSVVRQGGLYEQYF
TGCAGCGTTGTTCGGCAGGGGGGGTTGTACGAGCAGTACTTC
>TRBV7-3|many|-|TRBJ2-1
CASSLDGFNEQFF
TGTGCCAGCAGCTTAGACGGGTTCAATGAGCAGTTCTTC
>TRBV7-6|few|-|TRBJ2-3
CASSPRTRLSTDTQYF
TGTGCCAGCAGCCCGAGGACTCGTCTCAGCACAGATACGCAGTATTTT
>TRBV3-1|many|-|TRBJ2-5
CASSQDPRLRETQYF
TGTGCCAGCAGCCAAGATCCGCGGCTCCGAGAGACCCAGTACTTC
>TRBV11-2|-|TRBD2|TRBJ2-3
CASRVYVGRGSTDTQYF
TGTGCCAGCAGAGTTTACGTAGGGCGGGGGAGCACAGATACGCAGTATTTT
>TRBV6-1|-|-|TRBJ1-3
CAVGRNTIYF
TGTGCCGTGGGGAGAAACACCATATATTTT
>TRBV4-1|few|TRBD2|TRBJ2-1
CASSQDPGLNNEQFF
TGCGCCAGCAGCCAAGACCCGGGACTAAACAATGAGCAGTTCTTC
>TRBV19|-|-|TRBJ2-5
CASSPYGLQETQYF
TGTGCCAGTAGTCCCTACGGACTGCAAGAGACCCAGTACTTC
>TRBV7-2|many|TRBD1|TRBJ1-1
CASSQDRGGNTEAFF
TGTGCCAGCAGCCAAGACAGGGGTGGGAACACTGAAGCTTTCTTT
>TRBV28|few|-|TRBJ2-3
CASGLRGQAQDTQYF
TGTGCCAGCGGACTCCGTGGGCAGGCCCAAGATACGCAGTATTTT
>TRBV28|many|TRBD1|TRBJ1-1
CASRTTLDRAGTEAFF
TGTGCCAGCAGAACAACATTGGACAGGGCGGGCACTGAAGCTTTCTTT
>TRBV11-2|-|-|TRBJ2-3
CASSLGPSYGYF
TGTGCCAGCAGCTTAGGGCCCTCTTACGGGTATTTT
>TRBV30|many|-|TRBJ1-5
CAWSVGGNSNQPQHF
TGTGCCTGGAGTGTAGGGGGGAATAGCAATCAGCCCCAGCATTTT
>TRBV9|few|TRBD1|TRBJ2-4
CASSPGQGSNIQYF
TGTGCCAGCAGCCCGGGACAGGGTAGCAACATTCAGTACTTC
>TRBV13|many|TRBD1|TRBJ1-2
CASSAGTGIRGYTF
TGTGCCAGCAGCGCGGGGACAGGAATACGCGGCTACACCTTC
>TRBV3-1|many|-|TRBJ1-2
CASSQDMSAQANYGYTF
TGTGCCAGCAGCCAAGACATGTCGGCTCAAGCTAACTATGGCTACACCTTC
>TRBV7-2|-|-|TRBJ2-3
CASTVGRARWSDTQYF
TGTGCCAGCACGGTCGGGAGAGCAAGATGGTCGGATACGCAGTATTTT
>TRBV7-2|many|-|TRBJ2-7
CASSLDPGKSSYEQYF
TGTGCCAGCAGCCTCGACCCGGGGAAGAGCTCCTACGAGCAGTACTTC
>TRBV29-1|-|-|TRBJ1-1
CSVATLLNTETFF
TGCAGCGTTGCGACGCTCCTGAACACTGAAACTTTCTTT
>TRBV5-1|-|-|TRBJ2-7
CASSTTGNSYEQYF
TGCGCCAGCAGCACCACAGGTAACTCCTACGAGCAGTACTTC
>TRBV20-1|many|-|TRBJ1-3
CSARDLVGISGNTIYF
TGCAGTGCTAGAGATCTCGTAGGGATCTCTGGAAACACCATATATTTT
>TRBV12-3/TRBV12-4|many|-|TRBJ2-7
CASSFNQRGSSYEQYF
TGTGCCAGCAGTTTTAATCAACGGGGAAGCTCCTACGAGCAGTACTTC
>TRBV9|few|-|TRBJ2-7
CASSAEVENYEQYF
TGTGCCAGCTCCGCCGAGGTAGAGAACTACGAGCAGTACTTC
>TRBV7-3|many|-|TRBJ2-3
CASSLERISTDTQYF
TGTGCCAGCAGCCTAGAGCGGATAAGCACAGATACGCAGTATTTT
>TRBV5-1|many|-|TRBJ1-4
CASSPSVKGATNEKLFF
TGCGCCAGCAGCCCGTCAGTAAAAGGGGCCACTAATGAAAAACTGTTTTTT
>TRBV18|many|-|TRBJ2-1
CASSPISYNGQFF
TGTGCCAGCTCACCAATCAGTTACAATGGGCAGTTCTTC
>TRBV9|many|TRBD1|TRBJ2-1
CASSVATGTVYEQFF
TGTGCCAGCAGCGTAGCTACGGGGACAGTCTATGAGCAGTTCTTC
>TRBV4-1|few|-|TRBJ2-7
CASSRSFAGAGNEQYF
TGCGCCAGCAGCCGGTCCTTCGCGGGGGCGGGTAACGAGCAGTACTTC
>TRBV6-5|many|-|TRBJ1-1
CASSYLRTRQPTEAFF
TGTGCCAGCAGTTATCTGAGGACAAGACAACCCACTGAAGCTTTCTTT
>TRBV2|-|-|TRBJ1-2
CASSLLAGNYGYTF
TGTGCCAGCAGCTTGCTAGCAGGGAACTATGGCTACACCTTC
>TRBV24-1|many|TRBD2|TRBJ2-1
CATSDPGLAGDNEQFF
TGTGCCACCAGTGATCCCGGACTAGCGGGGGACAATGAGCAGTTCTTC
>TRBV5-1|-|TRBD1|TRBJ2-2
CASSFSGTGAGELFF
TGCGCCAGCAGCTTCTCCGGGACAGGGGCCGGGGAGCTGTTTTTT
>TRBV2|many|-|TRBJ2-7
CASSEARNGEQYF
TGTGCCAGCAGTGAAGCTCGCAACGGCGAGCAGTACTTC
>TRBV11-2|many|TRBD1|TRBJ1-2
CASSFQGALNYGYTF
TGTGCCAGCAGTTTCCAGGGGGCCCTTAACTATGGCTACACCTTC
>TRBV4-3|-|TRBD1|TRBJ2-4
CASSQTGQLAKNIQYF
TGCGCCAGCAGCCAGACGGGACAGCTAGCCAAAAACATTCAGTACTTC
>TRBV3-1|many|-|TRBJ2-1
CASSLAPDSEQFF
TGTGCCAGCAGCCTCGCCCCGGACAGCGAGCAGTTCTTC
>TRBV25-1|-|TRBD1|TRBJ1-2
CASSDLDRDGYTF
TGTGCCAGCAGTGATCTAGACAGGGACGGCTACACCTTC
>TRBV13|few|TRBD1|TRBJ2-1
CASSLGRTGGNEQFF
TGTGCCAGCAGCTTAGGTCGGACAGGGGGAAATGAGCAGTTCTTC
>TRBV6-1|many|-|TRBJ1-1
CASTEQVMNTEAFF
TGTGCCAGCACCGAACAGGTCATGAACACTGAAGCTTTCTTT
>TRBV4-1|-|TRBD2|TRBJ2-2
CASSQGTSGFGELFF
TGCGCCAGCAGCCAAGGCACTAGCGGCTTCGGGGAGCTGTTTTTT